Sequencing of this T cell receptor beta chain was carried out in a study of T cell clonality in common variable immunodeficiency. Produced via immunoSEQ multiplex PCR; TCRdb's table is partial and in-frame only. This sample comprises fewer than 55,000 clones, none seen once only. This clone was found many times. Its antigen is still unknown. The CDR3 end is not reached by the read, which stops 3 residues before it; the germline J gene fills it in. Patients and controls were mostly of Caucasian heritage. Study findings and constraints: CVID patient heterogeneity limited repertoire-clinical complication correlations.

The CDR3 runs 17 residues. Unmatched junction bases numbered 14, after V lost 3 bases and J lost 7 bases. Germline V gene sequence: CDR1 SGHVS, CDR2 FNYEAQ. This chain uses TRBV7-6 with TRBJ1-4; 7 positions agree with TRBD1. The source is a person aged 18-70 years in good health. The sample taken for sequencing was peripheral blood mononuclear cells. CDR3 region: CASSLGGQVGDSEKLFF. The CDR3 DNA, read in part, is TGTGCCAGCAGCTTGGGAGGACAGGTTGGGGATAGTGAAAAA.